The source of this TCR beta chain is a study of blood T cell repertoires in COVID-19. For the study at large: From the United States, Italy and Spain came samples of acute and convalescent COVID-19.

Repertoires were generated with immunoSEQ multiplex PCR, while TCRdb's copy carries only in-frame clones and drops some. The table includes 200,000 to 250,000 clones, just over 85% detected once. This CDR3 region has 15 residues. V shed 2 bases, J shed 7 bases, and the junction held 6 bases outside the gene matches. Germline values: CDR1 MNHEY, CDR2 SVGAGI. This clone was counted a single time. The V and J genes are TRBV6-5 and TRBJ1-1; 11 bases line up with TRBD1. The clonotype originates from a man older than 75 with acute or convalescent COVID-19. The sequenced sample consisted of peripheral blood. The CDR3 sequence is CASSYGTGGTSEAFF. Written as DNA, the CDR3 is TGTGCCAGCAGTTACGGGACAGGGGGTACCAGTGAAGCTTTCTTT.